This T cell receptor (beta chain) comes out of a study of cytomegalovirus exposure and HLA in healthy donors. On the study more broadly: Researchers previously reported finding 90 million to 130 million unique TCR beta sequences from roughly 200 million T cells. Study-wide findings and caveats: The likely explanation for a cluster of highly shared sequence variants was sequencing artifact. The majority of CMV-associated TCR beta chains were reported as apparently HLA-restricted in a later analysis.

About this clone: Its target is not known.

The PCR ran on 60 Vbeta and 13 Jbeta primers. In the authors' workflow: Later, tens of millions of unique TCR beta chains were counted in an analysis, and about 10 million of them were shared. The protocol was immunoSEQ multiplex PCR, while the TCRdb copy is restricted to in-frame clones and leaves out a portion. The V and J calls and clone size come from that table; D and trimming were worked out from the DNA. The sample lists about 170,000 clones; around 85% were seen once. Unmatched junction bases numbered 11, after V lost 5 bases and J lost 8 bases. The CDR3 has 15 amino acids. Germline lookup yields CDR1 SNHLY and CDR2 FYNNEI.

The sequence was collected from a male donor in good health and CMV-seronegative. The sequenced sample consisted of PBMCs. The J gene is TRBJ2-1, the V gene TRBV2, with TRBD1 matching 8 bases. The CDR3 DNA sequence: TGTGCCAGCAGTCTATTTCCCGGACAGGGCGATGAGCAGTTCTTC. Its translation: CASSLFPGQGDEQFF.